What follows are 25 T cell receptor beta chains derived from one specimen sequenced in a study of regulatory T cells in long-lasting Graves disease. Through Arm-PCR of CDR3 regions and iRepertoire HTBI primers, TCR beta libraries were built. MiXCR was run by TCRdb on the multiplex PCR reads, yielding one entry per CDR3 protein. The repertoire holds hundreds of thousands of distinct CDR3 sequences, with roughly 14% as singletons. Noted time point: newly diagnosed GD, antithyroid drugs for less than 3 months. PBMCs provided the RNA from which the TCR library was made. The same sample was also studied in work on T cells in Graves' hyperthyroidism and ophthalmopathy.

The starting material was peripheral blood mononuclear cells (PBMCs), obtained at new diagnosis, from a patient treated with antithyroid drugs. All receptors derive from a man younger than 40 with Graves disease.

On this clonotype: Since a much larger clone is just one base distant, this may be a read error. This sequence joins TRBV5-1 and TRBJ2-2, with D perhaps matching TRBD2 (5 bases). Germline CDR1 is SGHRS and CDR2 is YFSETQ. The CDR3 loop spans 15 amino acids. The CDR3 nucleotides read TGCGCCAGCAGCTCCAGCCTGCGCAGCTCCGGGGAGCTGCTTTTT. It is translated as CASSSSLRSSGELLF.

V usage is TRBV18 and J usage is TRBJ2-2; D is perhaps TRBD2 (5 bases). Deletions cut 1 base from V and 2 bases from J, with 8 bases between. CDR3 length: 15 residues. Germline assignment: CDR1 KGHSH and CDR2 LQKENI. The CDR3 here is CASSPRTFNTGELFF. Written as DNA, the CDR3 is TGTGCCAGCTCACCACGGACTTTTAACACCGGGGAGCTGTTTTTT.

This clonotype was seen repeatedly, ten times or more. The genes are TRBV4-1 and TRBJ2-2; the D is unclear. The germline V and J ends were trimmed by 4 bases and 3 bases, with 18 bases remaining between them. Germline values: CDR1 MGHRA, CDR2 YSYEKL. CDR3 length: 17 amino acids. CDR3 sequence (DNA): TGCGCCAGCAGCCCTCTGCTCAGGTGGAGAGACACCGGGGAGCTGTTTTTT. It translates to CASSPLLRWRDTGELFF.

This clonotype has more than one count but fewer than ten. A much more abundant neighbour one base away suggests this may be a read error. The gene calls are TRBV6-5 and TRBJ1-4; no definite D call. Germline CDR1 is MNHEY and CDR2 is SVGAGI. The CDR3 extends over 17 amino acids. With 4 bases removed from V and 4 bases from J, the gap between germline ends came to 19 bases. The CDR3 reads CASSSTPTRVLNEKLFF. The DNA of the CDR3 is TGTGCCAGCAGTTCCACGCCCACACGGGTACTTAATGAAAAACTGTTTTTT.

The table lists this clonotype with many counts. The rearrangement links TRBV6-1 to TRBJ2-5; 9 nucleotides agree with TRBD2. CDR1 MNHNS and CDR2 SASEGT come from the germline V gene. The CDR3 spans 18 residues. J lost 4 bases, V lost 0 bases, and 12 bases had no gene match. CDR3 amino acids: CASSEAGVRREGGETQYF. In DNA, the CDR3 is TGTGCCAGCAGTGAAGCGGGGGTTAGGCGGGAGGGTGGAGAGACCCAGTACTTC.

This clonotype was observed many times. The V call is TRBV20-1, the J call TRBJ1-1; D is ambiguous. This CDR3 spans 13 amino acids. Per the germline V gene, CDR1 is DFQATT and CDR2 is SNEGSKA (reference sequence). Trimming pared 3 bases from V and 4 bases from J, leaving 12 bases between. CDR3 DNA: TGCAGTGCTAGGGCCAGCTGGGGCACTGAAGCTTTCTTT. This encodes CSARASWGTEAFF.

There are many counts of this clonotype. This chain uses TRBV11-2 with TRBJ2-7; D gene uncertain. Looked up from germline, CDR1 is SGHAT and CDR2 is FQNNGV. V was shortened by 0 bases and J by 5 bases, with 11 bases between the two germline ends. This CDR3 spans 14 amino acids. In DNA form, the CDR3 reads TGTGCCAGCAGCTTAGAATATATCCAGAACGAGCAGTACTTC. Its translation: CASSLEYIQNEQYF.

The table lists this clonotype with many counts. The rearrangement uses TRBV10-3 and TRBJ1-5; D ambiguous. Germline CDR1 and CDR2: ENHRY and SYGVKD. Between the trimmed V and J ends, which lost 10 bases and 0 bases, there was a span of 13 bases. This CDR3 is 14 amino acids long. For the CDR3, the DNA is TGTGCCACCAAAGATCACGATAGCAATCAGCCCCAGCATTTT. Protein sequence: CATKDHDSNQPQHF.

The chain joins TRBV9 to TRBJ2-7; 14 nucleotides line up with TRBD2. This CDR3 is built from 17 residues. With V trimmed by 7 bases and J by 5 bases, 14 bases remained unmatched. CDR1 is SGDLS, CDR2 YYNGEE, per germline. The CDR3 sequence: CASSRGTSGRMSDEQYF. CDR3 DNA sequence: TGTGCCAGCTCCCGAGGGACTAGCGGGAGAATGAGCGACGAGCAGTACTTC.

This clonotype appeared a few times. V gene TRBV12-3 or TRBV12-4 combines with J gene TRBJ1-2, with D hard to call. Trimming left V 5 bases short and J 7 bases short, with 17 bases between. CDR3 length equals 14 residues. CDR3 bases: TGTGCCAGCAGTCCACAACCGAATATGTTTGGCTACACCTTC. Amino acid sequence: CASSPQPNMFGYTF.

This clonotype was seen at least ten times. The chain links TRBV11-3 to TRBJ2-2; D is perhaps TRBD1 or TRBD2 (5 bases each). With 5 bases removed from V and 5 bases from J, the gap between germline ends came to 9 bases. The CDR3 has 13 residues. Germline V CDR1 and CDR2: SGHNT, YENEEA. This chain's CDR3 is CASSPEGTGELFF. DNA for the CDR3: TGTGCCAGCAGCCCCGAGGGGACCGGGGAGCTGTTTTTT. Combining the CDR3 with reference TRBV11-3 and TRBJ2-2 gives the whole variable domain EAGVVQSPRYKIIEKKQPVAFWCNPISGHNTLYWYLQNLGQGPELLIRYENEEAVDDSQLPKDRFSAERLKGVDSTLKIQPAELGDSAVYLCASSPEGTGELFFGEGSRLTVL.

About this clonotype: A junction end diverges from the germline sequence, so it may reflect a read error. The CDR3 region has the DNA TGTGCCAGCAGCTTAACCACTAGCGCCACCTACGATGAGCAGTTCTTC. Amino acids: CASSLTTSATYDEQFF. This chain uses TRBV7-2 with TRBJ2-1; 7 bases align to TRBD2. Germline V CDR1 and CDR2: SGHTA, FQGNSA. This CDR3 comprises 16 residues. Looking up the rest from reference TRBV7-2 and TRBJ2-1 gives the full variable domain: GAGVSQSPSNKVTEKGKDVELRCDPISGHTALYWYRQSLGQGLEFLIYFQGNSAPDKSGLPSDRFSAERTGGSVSTLTIQRTQQEDSAVYLCASSLTTSATYDEQFFGPGTRLTVL.

The V call is TRBV10-3, the J call TRBJ2-7; D may match TRBD1 or TRBD2 (6 bases each). CDR1 and CDR2 from the germline V gene are ENHRY and SYGVKD. Trimming removed 0 bases from V and 3 bases from J, with 12 bases in between. The CDR3 has 15 amino acids. DNA for the CDR3: TGTGCCATCAGTGAGTCAGGGGGGAGTTTCTACGAGCAGTACTTC. Its translation is CAISESGGSFYEQYF.

Concerning this clonotype itself: A clone one base away is much larger, so this may be a read error. V and J are TRBV27 and TRBJ1-1, with D perhaps TRBD1 (6 bases). Germline assignment: CDR1 MNHEY and CDR2 SMNVEV (reference sequence). The CDR3 contains 13 residues. CDR3 in amino acids: CASFRGMNTEVFF. CDR3 DNA: TGTGCCAGCTTCAGGGGAATGAACACTGAAGTTTTCTTT.

This clonotype was found many times. The chain uses TRBV11-2 and TRBJ1-1; D is undetermined. With 3 bases removed from V and 6 bases from J, the gap between germline ends came to 11 bases. Germline CDR1 and CDR2: SGHAT and FQNNGV. CDR3 length: 13 residues. CDR3 residues: CASSLVRFSEAFF. The CDR3 nucleotides read TGTGCCAGCAGCTTGGTTCGGTTTTCTGAAGCTTTCTTT.

This clonotype occurred many times. This rearrangement joins TRBV5-6 to TRBJ1-1; D is unclear. The CDR3 is made up of 14 amino acids. From germline, CDR1 is SGHDT and CDR2 YYEEEE. V lost 1 base and J lost 0, with 7 bases in between. The CDR3 here is CASSLIGMNTEAFF. The CDR3, as DNA: TGTGCCAGCAGCTTGATTGGGATGAACACTGAAGCTTTCTTT.

The sample holds many counts of this clonotype. The chain employs TRBV6-2 or TRBV6-3 and TRBJ2-3, with D unresolved. Germline CDR1 and CDR2: MNHEY and SVGEGT. The germline V and J ends were trimmed by 4 bases and 4 bases, with 9 bases remaining between them. The length of the CDR3 is 13 residues. This chain's CDR3 is CASSSRWADTQYF. The DNA of the CDR3 is TGTGCCAGCAGTTCCCGTTGGGCAGATACGCAGTATTTT.

There are many counts of this clonotype. The gene calls are TRBV7-8 and TRBJ2-3; D ambiguous. V lost 5 bases, J lost 5 bases, and 8 bases lay in between. In germline, CDR1 is SGHVS, CDR2 FQNEAQ. The CDR3 length is 12 residues. DNA for the CDR3: TGTGCCAGCAGCCTAGTGGTAGATACGCAGTATTTT. It codes for CASSLVVDTQYF.

This clonotype has a count of ten or more. The V and J genes are TRBV27 and TRBJ2-3, with 7 bases that match TRBD2. CDR1 is MNHEY, CDR2 SMNVEV, per germline (reference sequence). The V and J ends lost 3 bases and 0 bases, in that order; junction bases with no gene match: 3. The CDR3 runs to 15 residues. The DNA for the CDR3 is TGTGCCAGCAGTTTGGGCGGGAGAAGCACAGATACGCAGTATTTT. Protein: CASSLGGRSTDTQYF.

This clonotype showed up many times. The J gene is TRBJ2-3, the V gene TRBV6-2 or TRBV6-3, with D perhaps TRBD2 (6 bases). Germline CDR1 and CDR2: MNHEY and SVGEGT. This CDR3 comprises 15 residues. Trimming stripped 1 base from V and 2 bases from J, with 10 bases between. The CDR3 nucleotides are TGTGCCAGCAGTTACTGGGCGGGATCCACAGATACGCAGTATTTT. Translating gives CASSYWAGSTDTQYF.

This clonotype was counted only a few times. This rearrangement joins TRBV20-1 to TRBJ2-7; D might be TRBD1 (5 bases). Trimming removed 3 bases from V and 2 bases from J, with 17 bases in between. The germline V gene encodes CDR1 DFQATT and CDR2 SNEGSKA (reference sequence). CDR3 length: 15 residues. The CDR3 DNA sequence: TGCAGTGCTAGGCAGTTCGCACAGGCTACCTACGAGCAGTACTTC. Protein product: CSARQFAQATYEQYF.

This clonotype occurred many times. The junction shows a germline mismatch at one end, possibly a read error. The chain is built from TRBV5-1 and TRBJ2-3, with 12 bases fitting TRBD2. Germline CDR1 SGHRS, CDR2 YFSETQ. The CDR3 consists of 22 residues. The CDR3 sequence is CASSHRIGDVRLAGVLTDTQYF. DNA of the CDR3: TGTGCCAGCAGCCATCGTATCGGGGACGTCCGACTAGCGGGAGTTCTCACAGATACGCAGTATTTT. Full variable domain (remainder filled in from reference TRBV5-1 and TRBJ2-3): KAGVTQTPRYLIKTRGQQVTLSCSPISGHRSVSWYQQTPGQGLQFLFEYFSETQRNKGNFPGRFSGRQFSNSRSEMNVSTLELGDSALYLCASSHRIGDVRLAGVLTDTQYFGPGTRLTVL.

This clonotype was counted a few times. The rearrangement joins TRBV10-3 to TRBJ2-2; weak D call: TRBD2 (6 bases). Per the germline V gene, CDR1 is ENHRY and CDR2 is SYGVKD. The V end was cut by 2 bases, the J end by 8 bases, with 9 bases between. The CDR3 sequence is 13 residues long. The CDR3 is CAISEISGGELFF. In DNA form, the CDR3 reads TGTGCCATCAGTGAGATAAGCGGGGGGGAGCTGTTTTTT.

This clonotype was found a few times. The chain uses TRBV10-3 and TRBJ1-6, with 8 bases that match TRBD1. The CDR3 spans 18 residues. Per germline, CDR1 ENHRY and CDR2 SYGVKD. V lost 4 bases to trimming and J lost 7 bases; unmatched junction nucleotides: 15. CDR3 in DNA: TGTGCCATCAGTGCTGACAGGGGCCCTATCCCCGTCAATTCACCCCTCCACTTT. Translation: CAISADRGPIPVNSPLHF.

Only a few counts were recorded for this clonotype. This chain uses TRBV6-1 with TRBJ2-7, with 7 bases that match TRBD1. The CDR3 is made up of 14 amino acids. V lost 6 bases and J lost 5; bases outside the gene matches: 10. Germline V CDR1 and CDR2: MNHNS, SASEGT. CDR3 residues: CASRKVDRDNEQYF. The CDR3, as DNA: TGTGCCAGCAGGAAGGTCGACAGGGACAACGAGCAGTACTTC.